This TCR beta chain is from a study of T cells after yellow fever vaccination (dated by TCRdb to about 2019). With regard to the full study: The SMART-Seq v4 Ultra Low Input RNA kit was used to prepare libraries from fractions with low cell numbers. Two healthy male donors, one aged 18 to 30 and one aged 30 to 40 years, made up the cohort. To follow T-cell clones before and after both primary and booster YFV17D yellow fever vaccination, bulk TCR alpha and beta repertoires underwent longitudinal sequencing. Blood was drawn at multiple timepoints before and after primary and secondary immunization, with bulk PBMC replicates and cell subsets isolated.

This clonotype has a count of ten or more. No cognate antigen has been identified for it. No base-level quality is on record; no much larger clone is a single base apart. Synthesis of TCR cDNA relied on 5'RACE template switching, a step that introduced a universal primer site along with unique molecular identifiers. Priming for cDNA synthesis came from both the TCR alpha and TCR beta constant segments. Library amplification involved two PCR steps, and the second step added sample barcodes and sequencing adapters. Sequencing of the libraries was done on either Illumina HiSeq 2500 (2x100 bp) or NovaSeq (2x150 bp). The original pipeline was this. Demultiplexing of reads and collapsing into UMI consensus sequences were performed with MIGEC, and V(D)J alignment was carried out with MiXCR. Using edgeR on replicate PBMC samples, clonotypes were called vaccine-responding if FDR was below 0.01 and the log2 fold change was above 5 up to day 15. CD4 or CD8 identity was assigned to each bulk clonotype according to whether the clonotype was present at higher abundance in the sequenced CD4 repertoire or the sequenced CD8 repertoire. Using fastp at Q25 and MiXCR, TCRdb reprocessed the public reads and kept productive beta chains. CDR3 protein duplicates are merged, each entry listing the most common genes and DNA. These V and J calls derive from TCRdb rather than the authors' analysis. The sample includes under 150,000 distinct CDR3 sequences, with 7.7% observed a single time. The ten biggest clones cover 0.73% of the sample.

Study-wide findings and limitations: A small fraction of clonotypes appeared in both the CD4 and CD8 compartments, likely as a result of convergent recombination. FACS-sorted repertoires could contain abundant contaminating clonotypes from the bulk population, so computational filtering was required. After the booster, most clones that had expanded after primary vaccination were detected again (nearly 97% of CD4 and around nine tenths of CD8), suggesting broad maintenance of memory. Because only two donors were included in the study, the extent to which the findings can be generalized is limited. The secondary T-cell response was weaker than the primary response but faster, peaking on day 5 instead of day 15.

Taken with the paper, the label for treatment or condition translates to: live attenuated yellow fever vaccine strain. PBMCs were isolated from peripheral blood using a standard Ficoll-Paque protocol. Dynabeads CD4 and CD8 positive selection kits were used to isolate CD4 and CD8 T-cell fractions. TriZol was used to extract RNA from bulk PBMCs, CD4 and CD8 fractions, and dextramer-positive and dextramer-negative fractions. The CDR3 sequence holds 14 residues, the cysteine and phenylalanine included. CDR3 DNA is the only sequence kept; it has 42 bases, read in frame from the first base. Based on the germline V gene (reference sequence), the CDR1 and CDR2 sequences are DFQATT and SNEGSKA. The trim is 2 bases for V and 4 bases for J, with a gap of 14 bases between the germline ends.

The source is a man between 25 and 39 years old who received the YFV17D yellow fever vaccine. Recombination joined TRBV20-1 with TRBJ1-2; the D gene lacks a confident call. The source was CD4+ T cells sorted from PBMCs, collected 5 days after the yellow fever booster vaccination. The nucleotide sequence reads TGCAGTGCTAGATTGGCGGGAAATTCCTATGGCTACACCTTC. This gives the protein CSARLAGNSYGYTF.